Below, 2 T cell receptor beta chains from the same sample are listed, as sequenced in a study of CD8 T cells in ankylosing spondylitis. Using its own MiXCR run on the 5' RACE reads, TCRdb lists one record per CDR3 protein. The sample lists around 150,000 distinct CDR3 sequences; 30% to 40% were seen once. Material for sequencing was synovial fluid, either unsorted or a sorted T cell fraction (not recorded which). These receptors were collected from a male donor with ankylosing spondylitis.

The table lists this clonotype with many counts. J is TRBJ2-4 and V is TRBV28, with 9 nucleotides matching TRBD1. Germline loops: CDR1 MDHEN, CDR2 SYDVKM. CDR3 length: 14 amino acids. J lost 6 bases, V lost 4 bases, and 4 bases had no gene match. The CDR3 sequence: CASSSPGQGNIQYF. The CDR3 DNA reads TGTGCCAGCAGTTCCCCGGGACAGGGAAACATTCAGTACTTC. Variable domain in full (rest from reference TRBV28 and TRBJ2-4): DVKVTQSSRYLVKRTGEKVFLECVQDMDHENMFWYRQDPGLGLRLIYFSYDVKMKEKGDIPEGYSVSREKKERFSLILESASTNQTSMYLCASSSPGQGNIQYFGAGTRLSVL.

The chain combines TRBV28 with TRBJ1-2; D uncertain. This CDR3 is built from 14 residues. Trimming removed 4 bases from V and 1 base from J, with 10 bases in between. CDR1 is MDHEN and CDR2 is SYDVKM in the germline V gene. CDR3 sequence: CASSSRYSNYGYTF. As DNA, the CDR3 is TGTGCCAGCAGTTCTCGGTACAGTAACTATGGCTACACCTTC.